These 26 T cell receptor beta chains were sequenced from one sample in a study of control samples from healthy donors and cancer patients. The protocol was immunoSEQ multiplex PCR, while the TCRdb copy is restricted to in-frame clones and leaves out a portion. The table has roughly 120,000 clones, roughly 94% seen once. The sequencing input was blood. These receptors all come from a man between 25 and 39 years old in good health.

The chain joins TRBV11-2 to TRBJ2-7; TRBD2 aligns across 12 bases. There are 15 residues in the CDR3. V lost 5 bases to trimming and J lost 3 bases; unmatched junction nucleotides: 5. The germline gives CDR1 SGHAT, CDR2 FQNNGV. The CDR3 loop is CASSPSGGAGYEQYF. The CDR3, as DNA: TGTGCCAGCAGCCCTAGCGGGGGGGCTGGCTACGAGCAGTACTTC. The full variable domain, with the rest looked up from reference TRBV11-2 and TRBJ2-7, is EAGVAQSPRYKIIEKRQSVAFWCNPISGHATLYWYQQILGQGPKLLIQFQNNGVVDDSQLPKDRFSAERLKGVDSTLKIQPAKLEDSAVYLCASSPSGGAGYEQYFGPGTRLTVT.

The chain couples TRBV7-6 to TRBJ2-2; 9 positions agree with TRBD1. Germline CDR1 SGHVS, CDR2 FNYEAQ. Trimming cost V 6 bases and J 3 bases; bases outside gene matches: 5. The CDR3 is 15 amino acids. CDR3: CASSSQGADTGELFF. The CDR3 DNA follows: TGTGCCAGCAGTTCACAGGGGGCGGACACCGGGGAGCTGTTTTTT. The full variable domain, completed using reference TRBV7-6 and TRBJ2-2, is GAGVSQSPRYKVTKRGQDVALRCDPISGHVSLYWYRQALGQGPEFLTYFNYEAQQDKSGLPNDRFSAERPEGSISTLTIQRTEQRDSAMYRCASSSQGADTGELFFGEGSRLTVL.

V gene TRBV20-1 combines with J gene TRBJ1-2; TRBD1 might be the D (6 bases). V lost 5 bases and J lost 7, with 11 bases in between. This CDR3 is 11 amino acids long. Germline assignment: CDR1 DFQATT and CDR2 SNEGSKA (reference sequence). Here the CDR3 DNA reads TGCAGTGCTCAGGACAGCCGTGGCTACACCTTC. As protein: CSAQDSRGYTF.

This sequence joins TRBV9 and TRBJ1-5; 9 bases line up with TRBD1. CDR3 length equals 15 residues. V lost 4 bases to trimming and J lost 4 bases; unmatched junction nucleotides: 6. The V gene's germline CDR1 is SGDLS and CDR2 YYNGEE. CDR3 in amino acids: CASSFSGTGNQPQHF. CDR3 bases: TGTGCCAGCAGCTTCTCCGGGACAGGGAATCAGCCCCAGCATTTT. The full variable domain, in which reference TRBV9 and TRBJ1-5 provide the parts outside the CDR3, is DSGVTQTPKHLITATGQRVTLRCSPRSGDLSVYWYQQSLDQGLQFLIQYYNGEERAKGNILERFSAQQFPDLHSELNLSSLELGDSALYFCASSFSGTGNQPQHFGDGTRLSIL.

V is TRBV7-8 and J is TRBJ1-5; D possibly corresponds to TRBD1 (5 bases). Per germline, CDR1 SGHVS and CDR2 FQNEAQ. Trimming stripped 1 base from V and 0 bases from J, with 10 bases between. The CDR3 sequence is 16 residues long. In nucleotides, the CDR3 is TGTGCCAGCAGCTTAGGAGACAGATATAGCAATCAGCCCCAGCATTTT. It codes for CASSLGDRYSNQPQHF.

As for this clone: At one end, the junction sequence differs from germline, possibly due to a read error. The rearrangement uses TRBV3-1 (or the pseudogene TRBV3-2) and TRBJ1-2; D is undetermined. The germline gives CDR1 LGHDT, CDR2 YNNKEL (reference sequence). This CDR3 contains 14 residues. The CDR3 sequence: CASSPALTSGTHFF. The CDR3 region has the DNA TGTGCCAGCAGCCCGGCTCTGACATCCGGAACGCACTTCTTC.

The rearrangement uses TRBV20-1 and TRBJ2-3; 9 bases are shared with TRBD2. CDR3 size: 17 residues. The junction had 15 bases not matched to a gene; V was cut back by 3 bases and J by 5 bases. The V gene's germline CDR1 is DFQATT and CDR2 SNEGSKA (reference sequence). In DNA form, the CDR3 reads TGCAGTGCTAGTCTATTGTCCCGGTCTAGCGGGGTAGATACGCAGTATTTT. It encodes CSASLLSRSSGVDTQYF.

This clone was counted a single time. The genes are TRBV5-6 and TRBJ2-2; no reliable D call. CDR1 is SGHDT, CDR2 YYEEEE, per germline. V was pared by 3 bases and J by 0 bases, with 3 bases between. This CDR3 has 13 residues. The CDR3 here is CASSSANTGELFF. The CDR3, as DNA: TGTGCCAGCAGCTCGGCGAACACCGGGGAGCTGTTTTTT.

V usage is TRBV9 and J usage is TRBJ1-5, with D possibly being TRBD1 (5 bases). The CDR3 has 14 residues. Trimming shortened V by 0 bases and J by 4 bases, and 8 bases separated the two germline ends. Germline CDR1 reads SGDLS; CDR2 reads YYNGEE. The CDR3 region is CASSVAGGNQPQHF. CDR3 nucleotides: TGTGCCAGCAGCGTAGCTGGGGGGAATCAGCCCCAGCATTTT.

This chain uses TRBV5-6 with TRBJ2-5; TRBD2 aligns across 10 bases. Germline CDR1 is SGHDT and CDR2 is YYEEEE. The CDR3 sequence is 15 residues long. V was pared by 5 bases and J by 6 bases, with 10 bases of the junction left unmatched. The CDR3 loop reads CASRPSGGAGKTQYF. The CDR3 DNA reads as TGTGCCAGCAGGCCCAGCGGGGGGGCCGGAAAGACCCAGTACTTC. The full variable domain, its missing parts supplied by reference TRBV5-6 and TRBJ2-5, is DAGVTQSPTHLIKTRGQQVTLRCSPKSGHDTVSWYQQALGQGPQFIFQYYEEEERQRGNFPDRFSGHQFPNYSSELNVNALLLGDSALYLCASRPSGGAGKTQYFGPGTRLLVL.

The V call is TRBV14, the J call TRBJ2-3; the match to TRBD2 covers 11 bases. Unmatched junction bases numbered 2, after V lost 1 base and J lost 2 bases. Germline V gene lookup returns CDR1 SGHDN and CDR2 FVKESK. The CDR3 is 16 amino acids. CDR3 bases: TGTGCCAGCAGCCAAGGACTAGCGGGATACACAGATACGCAGTATTTT. Translating it yields CASSQGLAGYTDTQYF. Together with reference TRBV14 and TRBJ2-3, the CDR3 gives the full variable domain: EAGVTQFPSHSVIEKGQTVTLRCDPISGHDNLYWYRRVMGKEIKFLLHFVKESKQDESGMPNNRFLAERTGGTYSTLKVQPAELEDSGVYFCASSQGLAGYTDTQYFGPGTRLTVL.

Here the CDR3 reads CASSGGHWGGVGEQYF. CDR3 sequence (DNA): TGTGCCAGCAGCGGGGGGCACTGGGGGGGGGTAGGCGAGCAGTACTTC. V and J are TRBV9 and TRBJ2-7; a possible D gene is TRBD2 (7 bases). The V and J ends lost 3 bases and 6 bases respectively, with 22 bases between them. The CDR3 loop spans 16 amino acids. CDR1 and CDR2 (germline): SGDLS, YYNGEE.

The rearrangement links TRBV18 to TRBJ1-1; a possible D gene is TRBD1 (6 bases). The CDR3 is 15 residues long. V was pared by 5 bases and J by 0 bases, with 13 bases between. Per the germline V gene, CDR1 is KGHSH and CDR2 is LQKENI. The CDR3 region has the DNA TGTGCCAGCTCATTGCCGCAGGGGCTGAACACTGAAGCTTTCTTT. It is translated as CASSLPQGLNTEAFF.

The chain couples TRBV4-2 to TRBJ1-2; D unclear. The V and J ends lost 8 bases and 7 bases respectively, with 17 bases between them. Germline CDR1 LGHNA, CDR2 YNFKEQ. There are 13 residues in the CDR3. The CDR3 region is CASDSIGEGGYTF. Here the CDR3 DNA reads TGTGCCAGCGATAGTATAGGTGAAGGTGGCTACACCTTC.

Here the CDR3 DNA reads TGTGCCAGCAGCTTAGCCGGGGGTTGGGAGACCCAGTACTTC. As protein: CASSLAGGWETQYF. The chain links TRBV7-9 to TRBJ2-5, with D possibly matching TRBD2 (6 bases). The CDR3 runs to 14 residues. V lost 0 bases and J lost 5, with 10 bases in between. Germline-derived CDR1 and CDR2 are SEHNR and FQNEAQ (reference sequence).

V gene TRBV7-2 combines with J gene TRBJ2-1; a possible D gene is TRBD1 (5 bases). The CDR3 totals 19 residues. The germline V and J ends were trimmed by 1 base and 3 bases, with 22 bases remaining between them. Per the germline V gene, CDR1 is SGHTA and CDR2 is FQGNSA. The CDR3, as DNA: TGTGCCAGCAGCTTAGTTTTAAGGCAGGGCTCCCGTCACTACAATGAGCAGTTCTTC. Its protein product is CASSLVLRQGSRHYNEQFF.

The chain uses TRBV5-1 and TRBJ2-2; possibly TRBD1 for D (6 bases). Trimming removed 8 bases at V and 0 bases at J, with 14 bases between. CDR3 length: 15 residues. In germline, CDR1 is SGHRS, CDR2 YFSETQ. CDR3 amino acids: CASWMGTPNTGELFF. Here the CDR3 DNA reads TGCGCCAGTTGGATGGGGACACCGAACACCGGGGAGCTGTTTTTT.

V gene TRBV5-1 combines with J gene TRBJ2-1; 11 positions agree with TRBD2. Trimming removed 3 bases from V and 3 bases from J; junction bases left unmatched: 2. Looked up from germline, CDR1 is SGHRS and CDR2 is YFSETQ. This CDR3 is 15 amino acids long. The CDR3 loop is CASSSGTSGYNEQFF. The CDR3 coding sequence is TGCGCCAGCAGCTCCGGGACTAGCGGCTACAATGAGCAGTTCTTC.

In regard to this clone: This sample includes further DNA sequences coding for the same CDR3. This rearrangement joins TRBV27 to TRBJ1-5; D is ambiguous. Germline CDR1 reads MNHEY; CDR2 reads SMNVEV (reference sequence). The V gene lost 0 bases and the J gene lost 4 bases, with 4 bases spanning the gap. The CDR3 loop spans 13 amino acids. CDR3 bases: TGTGCCAGCAGTTTATCAGGGAATCAGCCCCAGCATTTT. It translates to CASSLSGNQPQHF.

V gene TRBV7-9 combines with J gene TRBJ2-7; TRBD1 matches 9 bases. Germline-derived CDR1 and CDR2 are SEHNR and FQNEAQ (reference sequence). This CDR3 comprises 16 residues. Germline trimming cut 2 bases from V and 5 bases from J; bases unmatched to any gene: 10. The CDR3 bases are TGTGCCAGCAGCTTATCACGCTTGGGACAGGGTGACGAGCAGTACTTC. Protein product: CASSLSRLGQGDEQYF.

This sequence joins TRBV4-1 and TRBJ2-7, with 9 bases aligning to TRBD1. Germline CDR1 reads MGHRA; CDR2 reads YSYEKL. Unmatched junction bases numbered 15, after V lost 2 bases and J lost 4 bases. The CDR3 runs 18 residues. The CDR3 region is CASSQNIAGTGIVYEQYF. The CDR3, as DNA: TGCGCCAGCAGCCAAAACATCGCCGGGACAGGGATAGTTTACGAGCAGTACTTC.

The chain employs TRBV11-2 and TRBJ2-3, with D tentatively TRBD2 (5 bases). The CDR3 totals 17 residues. The V end lost 4 bases, the J end lost 0 bases, and 17 bases lay between the germline ends. Germline-derived CDR1 and CDR2 are SGHAT and FQNNGV. CDR3 in amino acids: CASSSPLSGTSTDTQYF. In DNA, the CDR3 is TGTGCCAGCAGCTCACCCTTATCGGGAACTAGCACAGATACGCAGTATTTT.

The chain carries TRBV6-6 and TRBJ2-3; D remains unclear. From germline, CDR1 is MNHNY and CDR2 SVGAGI (reference sequence). This CDR3 has 16 residues. Trimming took 0 bases from V and 1 from J, leaving 11 bases between them. Here the CDR3 reads CASSYSTYGGTDTQYF. Written as DNA, the CDR3 is TGTGCCAGCAGTTACTCGACCTACGGTGGCACAGATACGCAGTATTTT.

The V gene is TRBV11-3, the J gene TRBJ2-5; D not resolved. Germline CDR1 SGHNT, CDR2 YENEEA. With 5 bases removed from V and 4 bases from J, the gap between germline ends came to 11 bases. This CDR3 has 13 amino acids. The CDR3 reads CASSPQVGETQYF. The CDR3 region has the DNA TGTGCCAGCAGCCCCCAGGTCGGAGAGACCCAGTACTTC.

The chain links TRBV29-1 to TRBJ1-1, with D possibly being TRBD1 (5 bases). Germline V gene sequence: CDR1 SQVTM, CDR2 ANQGSEA. Trimming cost V 5 bases and J 4 bases, with 8 bases left between them. The CDR3 contains 11 residues. The CDR3 sequence is CSVQGSTEAFF. CDR3 coding DNA: TGCAGCGTTCAGGGATCCACTGAAGCTTTCTTT.

J is TRBJ2-5 and V is TRBV7-9; 8 bases align to TRBD1. Germline V gives CDR1 SEHNR, CDR2 FQNEAQ (reference sequence). The CDR3 is made up of 13 amino acids. Trimming took 5 bases from V and 3 from J; bases not matched to a gene: 2. CDR3 bases: TGTGCCAGCAGCCCGGGACAGGAAGAGACCCAGTACTTC. Its translation: CASSPGQEETQYF.